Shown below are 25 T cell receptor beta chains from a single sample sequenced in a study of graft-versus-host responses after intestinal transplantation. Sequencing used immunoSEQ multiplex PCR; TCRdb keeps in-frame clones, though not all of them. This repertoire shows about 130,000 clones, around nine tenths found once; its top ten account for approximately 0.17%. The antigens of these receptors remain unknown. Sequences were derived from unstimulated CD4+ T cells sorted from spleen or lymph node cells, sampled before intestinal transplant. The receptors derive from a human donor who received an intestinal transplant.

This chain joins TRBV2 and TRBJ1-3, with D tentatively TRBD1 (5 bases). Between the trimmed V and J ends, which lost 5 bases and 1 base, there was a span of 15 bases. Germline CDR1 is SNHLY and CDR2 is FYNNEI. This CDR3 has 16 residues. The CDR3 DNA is TGTGCCAGCAGTCCAGGGTGGCAGGGATCTGGAAACACCATATATTTT. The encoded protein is CASSPGWQGSGNTIYF.

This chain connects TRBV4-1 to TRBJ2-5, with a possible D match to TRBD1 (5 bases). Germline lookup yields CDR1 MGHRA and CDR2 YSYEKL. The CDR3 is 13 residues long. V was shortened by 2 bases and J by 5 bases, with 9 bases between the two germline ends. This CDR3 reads CASSQPRGETQYF. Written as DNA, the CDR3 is TGCGCCAGCAGCCAACCTAGGGGCGAGACCCAGTACTTC.

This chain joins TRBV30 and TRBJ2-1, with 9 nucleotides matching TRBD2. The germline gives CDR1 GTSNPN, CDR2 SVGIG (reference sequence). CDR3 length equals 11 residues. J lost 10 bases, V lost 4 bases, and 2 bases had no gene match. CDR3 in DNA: TGTGCCTGGAATAGCGGGGGAGAGCAGTTCTTC. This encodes CAWNSGGEQFF.

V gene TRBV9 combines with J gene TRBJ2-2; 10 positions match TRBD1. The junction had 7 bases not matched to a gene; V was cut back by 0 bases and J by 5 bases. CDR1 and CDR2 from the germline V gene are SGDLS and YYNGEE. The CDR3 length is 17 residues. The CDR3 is CASSVARDRGRTGELFF. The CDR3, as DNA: TGTGCCAGCAGCGTAGCTAGGGACAGGGGTAGAACCGGGGAGCTGTTTTTT.

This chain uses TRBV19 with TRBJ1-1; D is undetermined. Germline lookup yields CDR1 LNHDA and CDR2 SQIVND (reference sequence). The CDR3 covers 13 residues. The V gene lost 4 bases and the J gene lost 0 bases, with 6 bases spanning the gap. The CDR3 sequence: CASSSQLNTEAFF. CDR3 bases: TGTGCCAGTAGTAGTCAGTTGAACACTGAAGCTTTCTTT.

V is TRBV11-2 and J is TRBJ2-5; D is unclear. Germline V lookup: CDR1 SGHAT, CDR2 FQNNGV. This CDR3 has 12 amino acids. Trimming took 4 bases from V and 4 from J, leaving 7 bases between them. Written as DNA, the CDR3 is TGTGCCAGCAGCTGGTGGGGAGAGACCCAGTACTTC. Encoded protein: CASSWWGETQYF.

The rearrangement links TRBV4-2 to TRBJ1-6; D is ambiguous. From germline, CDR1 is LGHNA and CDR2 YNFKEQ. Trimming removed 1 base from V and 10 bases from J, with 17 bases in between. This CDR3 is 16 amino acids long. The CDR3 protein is CASSQVGESTGSPLHF. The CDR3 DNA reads TGTGCCAGCAGCCAAGTAGGAGAGTCTACGGGGTCACCCCTCCACTTT.

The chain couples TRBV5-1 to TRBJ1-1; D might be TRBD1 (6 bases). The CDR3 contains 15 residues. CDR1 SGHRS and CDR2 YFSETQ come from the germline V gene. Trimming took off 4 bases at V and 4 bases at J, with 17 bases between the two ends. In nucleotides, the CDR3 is TGCGCCAGCAGCGCATCCCGGACAGAAGGCACTGAAGCTTTCTTT. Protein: CASSASRTEGTEAFF.

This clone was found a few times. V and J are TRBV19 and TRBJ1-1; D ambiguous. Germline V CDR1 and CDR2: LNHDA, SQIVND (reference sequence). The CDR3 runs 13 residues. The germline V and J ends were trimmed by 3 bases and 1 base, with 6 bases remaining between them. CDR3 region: CASSIRQNTEAFF. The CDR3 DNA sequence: TGTGCCAGTAGTATCCGACAGAACACTGAAGCTTTCTTT. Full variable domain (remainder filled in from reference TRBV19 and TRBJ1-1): DGGITQSPKYLFRKEGQNVTLSCEQNLNHDAMYWYRQDPGQGLRLIYYSQIVNDFQKGDIAEGYSVSREKKESFPLTVTSAQKNPTAFYLCASSIRQNTEAFFGQGTRLTVV.

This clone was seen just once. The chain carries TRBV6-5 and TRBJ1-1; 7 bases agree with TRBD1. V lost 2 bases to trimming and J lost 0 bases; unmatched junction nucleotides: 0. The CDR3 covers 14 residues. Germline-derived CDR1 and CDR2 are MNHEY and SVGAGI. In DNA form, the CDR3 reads TGTGCCAGCAGTTACGGGACAGTGAACACTGAAGCTTTCTTT. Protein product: CASSYGTVNTEAFF.

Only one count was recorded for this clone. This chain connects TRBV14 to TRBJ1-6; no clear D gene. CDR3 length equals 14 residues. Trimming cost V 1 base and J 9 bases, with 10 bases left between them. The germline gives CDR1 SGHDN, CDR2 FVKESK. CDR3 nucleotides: TGTGCCAGCAGCCAAGTTTTTAAGGGTTCACCCCTCCACTTT. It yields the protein CASSQVFKGSPLHF.

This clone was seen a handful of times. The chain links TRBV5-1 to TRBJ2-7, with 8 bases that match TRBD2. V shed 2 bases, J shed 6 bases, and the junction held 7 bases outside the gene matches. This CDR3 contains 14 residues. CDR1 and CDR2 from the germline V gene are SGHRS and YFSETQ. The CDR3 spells CASSLRGGLGEQYF. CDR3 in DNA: TGCGCCAGCAGCTTACGGGGGGGCCTTGGCGAGCAGTACTTC.

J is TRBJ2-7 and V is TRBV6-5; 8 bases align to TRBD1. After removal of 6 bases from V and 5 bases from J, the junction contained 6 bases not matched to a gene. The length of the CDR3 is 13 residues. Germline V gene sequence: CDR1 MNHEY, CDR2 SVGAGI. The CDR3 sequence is CASSSRGLDEQYF. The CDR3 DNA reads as TGTGCCAGCAGCTCCAGGGGGCTCGACGAGCAGTACTTC.

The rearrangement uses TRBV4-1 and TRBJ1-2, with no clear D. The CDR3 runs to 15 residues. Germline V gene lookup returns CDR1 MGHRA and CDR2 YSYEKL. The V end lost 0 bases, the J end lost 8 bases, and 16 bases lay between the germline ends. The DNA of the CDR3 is TGCGCCAGCAGCCAAGATATTGGCCGAAAAGGGGGCTACACCTTC. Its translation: CASSQDIGRKGGYTF.

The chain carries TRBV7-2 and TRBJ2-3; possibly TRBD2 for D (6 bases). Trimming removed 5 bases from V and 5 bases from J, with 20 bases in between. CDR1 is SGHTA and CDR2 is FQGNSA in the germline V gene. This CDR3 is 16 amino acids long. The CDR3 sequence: CASSQGGGLWEDTQYF. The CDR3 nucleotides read TGTGCCAGCAGCCAGGGAGGCGGTTTGTGGGAAGATACGCAGTATTTT.

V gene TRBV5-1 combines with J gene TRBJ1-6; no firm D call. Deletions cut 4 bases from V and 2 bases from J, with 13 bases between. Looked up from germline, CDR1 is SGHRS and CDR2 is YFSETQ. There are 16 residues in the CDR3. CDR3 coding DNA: TGCGCCAGCAGCGACCGTGGTCGGGCCTATAATTCACCCCTCCACTTT. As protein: CASSDRGRAYNSPLHF.

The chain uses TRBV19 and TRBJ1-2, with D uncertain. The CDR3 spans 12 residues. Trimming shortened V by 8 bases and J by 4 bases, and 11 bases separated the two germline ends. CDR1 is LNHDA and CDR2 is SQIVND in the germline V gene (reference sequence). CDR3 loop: CASRSDGYGYTF. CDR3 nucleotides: TGTGCCAGTCGGTCGGACGGCTATGGCTACACCTTC.

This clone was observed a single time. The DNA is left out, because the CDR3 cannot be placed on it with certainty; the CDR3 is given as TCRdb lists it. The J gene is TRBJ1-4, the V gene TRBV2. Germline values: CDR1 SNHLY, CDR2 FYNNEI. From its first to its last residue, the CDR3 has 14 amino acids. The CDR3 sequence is CASSGRGKRKNCFF.

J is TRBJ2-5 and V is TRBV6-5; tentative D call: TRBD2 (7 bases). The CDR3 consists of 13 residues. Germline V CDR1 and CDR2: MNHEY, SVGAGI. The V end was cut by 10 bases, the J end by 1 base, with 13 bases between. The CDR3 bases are TGTGCCACCGCGGGGGACACCCAAGAGACCCAGTACTTC. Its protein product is CATAGDTQETQYF.

The CDR3 region has the DNA TGCAGCGCTAAACCCGGGAGCGGGGCGTACCAAGAGACCCAGTACTTC. Encoded protein: CSAKPGSGAYQETQYF. The chain uses TRBV29-1 and TRBJ2-5; 7 bases fit TRBD2. Germline V gives CDR1 SQVTM, CDR2 ANQGSEA. Unmatched junction bases numbered 14, after V lost 7 bases and J lost 0 bases. CDR3 size: 16 residues. The entire variable domain, with the rest obtained from reference TRBV29-1 and TRBJ2-5, is as follows: SAVISQKPSRDICQRGTSLTIQCQVDSQVTMMFWYRQQPGQSLTLIATANQGSEATYESGFVIDKFPISRPNLTFSTLTVSNMSPEDSSIYLCSAKPGSGAYQETQYFGPGTRLLVL.

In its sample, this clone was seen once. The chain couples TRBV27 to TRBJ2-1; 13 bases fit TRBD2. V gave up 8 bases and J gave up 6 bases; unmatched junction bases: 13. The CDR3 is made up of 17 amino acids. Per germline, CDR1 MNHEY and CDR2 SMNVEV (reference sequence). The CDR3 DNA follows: TGTGCCAGCCTATTCCTCGAGACTAGCGGGGGGTCCAATGAGCAGTTCTTC. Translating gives CASLFLETSGGSNEQFF.

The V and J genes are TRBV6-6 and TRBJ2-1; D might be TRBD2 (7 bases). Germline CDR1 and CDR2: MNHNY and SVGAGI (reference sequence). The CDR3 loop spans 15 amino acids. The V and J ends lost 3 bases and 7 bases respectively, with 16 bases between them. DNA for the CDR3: TGTGCCAGCAGTTATGGGAGGGGGGGCGGGAATGAGCAGTTCTTC. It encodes CASSYGRGGGNEQFF.

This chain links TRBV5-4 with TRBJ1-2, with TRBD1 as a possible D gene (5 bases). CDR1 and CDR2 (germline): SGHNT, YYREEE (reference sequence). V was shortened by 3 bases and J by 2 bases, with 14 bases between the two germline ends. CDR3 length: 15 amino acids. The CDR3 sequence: CASSWAEAGNYGYTF. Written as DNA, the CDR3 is TGTGCCAGCAGCTGGGCAGAGGCAGGGAACTATGGCTACACCTTC. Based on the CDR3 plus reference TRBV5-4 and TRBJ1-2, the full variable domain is ETGVTQSPTHLIKTRGQQVTLRCSSQSGHNTVSWYQQALGQGPQFIFQYYREEENGRGNFPPRFSGLQFPNYSSELNVNALELDDSALYLCASSWAEAGNYGYTFGSGTRLTVV.

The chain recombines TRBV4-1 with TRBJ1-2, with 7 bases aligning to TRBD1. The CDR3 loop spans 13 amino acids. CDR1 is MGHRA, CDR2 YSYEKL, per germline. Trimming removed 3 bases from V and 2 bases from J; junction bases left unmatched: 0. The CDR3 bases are TGCGCCAGCAGCCAGGGACAGAACTATGGCTACACCTTC. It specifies CASSQGQNYGYTF.

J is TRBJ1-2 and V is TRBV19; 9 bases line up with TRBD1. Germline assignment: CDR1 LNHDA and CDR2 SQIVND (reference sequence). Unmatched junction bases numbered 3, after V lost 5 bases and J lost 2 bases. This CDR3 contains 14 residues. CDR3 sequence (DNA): TGTGCCAGTAGTTACGGACAGGGGAACTATGGCTACACCTTC. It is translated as CASSYGQGNYGYTF.